Listed here are 8 T cell receptor beta chains from one sample, sequenced in a study of coeliac disease. Profiling relied on immunoSEQ multiplex PCR, and the TCRdb table lists in-frame clones only, not all of them. The top ten clones hold over 20% of a sample with some 3,900 clones, around 60% of them seen once. The sequenced sample consisted of lymphocytes from the gut lamina propria. These receptors were collected from a woman in her twenties or thirties without celiac disease.

This clone was seen only once. The chain is built from TRBV6-1 and TRBJ1-6; D call uncertain. The CDR3 contains 12 residues. Germline V gene data show CDR1 as MNHNS and CDR2 as SASEGT. Trimming cost V 7 bases and J 11 bases, with 12 bases left between them. In DNA form, the CDR3 reads TGTGCCAGCATAGATTCCAAAGCACCCCTCCACTTT. Its translation: CASIDSKAPLHF.

This chain joins TRBV4-1 and TRBJ2-1; a weak D match, TRBD2 (5 bases). The germline V and J ends were trimmed by 2 bases and 1 base, with 12 bases remaining between them. The CDR3 sequence is 16 residues long. Per germline, CDR1 MGHRA and CDR2 YSYEKL. The CDR3 protein is CASSQLLPGSYNEQFF. In DNA form, the CDR3 reads TGCGCCAGCAGCCAATTACTCCCGGGGTCCTACAATGAGCAGTTCTTC.

The chain carries TRBV19 and TRBJ2-5; 7 nucleotides agree with TRBD2. This CDR3 has 14 residues. CDR1 and CDR2 (germline): LNHDA, SQIVND (reference sequence). Losses at the gene ends were 4 bases for V and 2 bases for J; bases not matched to a gene: 4. CDR3 coding DNA: TGTGCCAGTAGTACCGGGGGAGGGCAAGAGACCCAGTACTTC. Protein sequence: CASSTGGGQETQYF.

The V call is TRBV4-1, the J call TRBJ2-1, with 10 bases that match TRBD1. This CDR3 region has 17 residues. Looked up from germline, CDR1 is MGHRA and CDR2 is YSYEKL. With V trimmed by 2 bases and J by 6 bases, 10 bases remained unmatched. CDR3 protein: CASSQSSTGGVRNEQFF. The DNA for the CDR3 is TGCGCCAGCAGCCAATCGTCGACAGGGGGCGTTCGCAATGAGCAGTTCTTC.

This clone has just a few counts. The chain uses TRBV4-1 and TRBJ1-2, with D possibly TRBD1 on 6 matching bases. CDR3 length: 15 amino acids. Germline V gives CDR1 MGHRA, CDR2 YSYEKL. Trimming removed 4 bases at V and 0 bases at J, with 12 bases between. CDR3 sequence: CASSPRQEPNYGYTF. CDR3 bases: TGCGCCAGCAGCCCCCGACAGGAACCTAACTATGGCTACACCTTC.

The chain joins TRBV7-6 to TRBJ1-1, with D uncertain. This CDR3 contains 14 residues. Germline V gene data show CDR1 as SGHVS and CDR2 as FNYEAQ. Trimming removed 8 bases at V and 6 bases at J, with 19 bases between. The CDR3 DNA is TGTGCCAGCGCTCAGGCCCCAGGATCCGCTGAAGCTTTCTTT. Protein product: CASAQAPGSAEAFF.

This clone occurred a few times. The genes are TRBV2 and TRBJ1-2; possible D gene TRBD1, 6 bases. Germline-derived CDR1 and CDR2 are SNHLY and FYNNEI. The CDR3 has 12 residues. V lost 5 bases and J lost 6, with 10 bases in between. CDR3 nucleotide sequence: TGTGCCAGCAGTCATAACAGGGATGGCTACACCTTC. Protein: CASSHNRDGYTF.

V gene TRBV7-9 combines with J gene TRBJ1-2; 9 bases are shared with TRBD1. The germline CDR1 and CDR2 sequences are SEHNR and FQNEAQ (reference sequence). Trimming cost V 3 bases and J 0 bases; bases outside gene matches: 2. This CDR3 contains 15 residues. This CDR3 is CASSLDRGPNYGYTF. Here the CDR3 DNA reads TGTGCCAGCAGCTTGGACAGGGGTCCTAACTATGGCTACACCTTC.